Listed below are T cell receptor beta chains from one sample, sequenced in a study of blood T cell repertoires in COVID-19. This table comes from immunoSEQ multiplex PCR, and its TCRdb copy is limited to in-frame clones, with some not included. This sample has about 210,000 clones, with roughly 87% found just once. Sequencing used PBMCs or T cells enriched from blood (not recorded which). The receptors stem from a man younger than 35 with acute COVID-19. Both conserved end residues are part of each CDR3. Each record gives: D gene, J gene, clone size, V gene, CDR3 DNA, CDR3 protein. D genes are given only for firm matches. The size field is filled for only some rows; it gives once, few, many or a size class.

>-|TRBJ2-7|-|TRBV2
TGTGCCAGCAGCGTACTAGCCTCCTCCTACGAGCAGTACTTC
CASSVLASSYEQYF
>TRBD2|TRBJ2-7|-|TRBV7-2
TGTGCCAGCAGCGATACTAGCGGGAGTAGCTACGAGCAGTACTTC
CASSDTSGSSYEQYF
>TRBD2|TRBJ2-1|once|TRBV5-4
TGTGCCAGCAGCTTAAAGCGGCTAGCGGGAGGCGGTGAGCAGTTCTTC
CASSLKRLAGGGEQFF
>TRBD1|TRBJ2-1|-|TRBV7-3
TGTGCCAGCAGCTTAGCCGGGACAGGGCCTTACAATGAGCAGTTCTTC
CASSLAGTGPYNEQFF
>-|TRBJ1-6|once|TRBV6-6
TGTGCCAGCAGTGACCGGGACAATAATTCACCCCTCCACTTT
CASSDRDNNSPLHF
>-|TRBJ2-3|-|TRBV5-4
TGTGCCAGCAGCTTGTTAGCTAGCACAGATACGCAGTATTTT
CASSLLASTDTQYF
>TRBD2|TRBJ2-3|-|TRBV24-1
TGTGCCACCAGTGGGACTAGCGGCACAGATACGCAGTATTTT
CATSGTSGTDTQYF
>TRBD1|TRBJ2-7|-|TRBV5-1
TGCGCCAGCAGCTCCGGGACAGGGCCCGAGCAGTACTTC
CASSSGTGPEQYF
>-|TRBJ2-1|-|TRBV21-1
TGTGCCAGCAGACCCCTCTCTAGCGGGAGGGCCGGTCCCAGGGGGAGTGAGCAGTTCTTC
CASRPLSSGRAGPRGSEQFF
>-|TRBJ2-7|-|TRBV14
TGTGCCAGCAGCCAAGACACCGGGAGATCTTACGAGCAGTACTTC
CASSQDTGRSYEQYF
>TRBD1|TRBJ2-2|few|TRBV4-1
TGCGCCAGCAGAAGAATAGGGGGCTCCGGGGAGCTGTTTTTT
CASRRIGGSGELFF
>-|TRBJ1-4|-|TRBV19
TGTGCCAGTATCGGGGGTGCAACTAATGAAAAACTGTTTTTT
CASIGGATNEKLFF
>-|TRBJ2-5|-|TRBV12-5
TGTGCTAGTGGCCAACCTTTTGGGGGCAACCAGAGGGGCCGAGAGACCCAGTACTTC
CASGQPFGGNQRGRETQYF
>-|TRBJ2-1|-|TRBV7-2
TGTGCCAGCACCCTAAGGGGGGGTGTCAGTATCGATTACAATGAGCAGTTCTTC
CASTLRGGVSIDYNEQFF
>-|TRBJ2-1|-|TRBV5-1
TGCGCCAGCAGCTTGGAGCCCGGGGCCTACAATGAGCAGTTCTTC
CASSLEPGAYNEQFF
>-|TRBJ1-1|-|TRBV11-2
TGTGCCAGCAGCTCTAGCGGGGGGAACACTGAAGCTTTCTTT
CASSSSGGNTEAFF
>TRBD2|TRBJ2-5|once|TRBV30
TGTGCCTGGGCGAAACTAGCGGGAAGTGAGACCCAGTACTTC
CAWAKLAGSETQYF
>-|TRBJ2-3|-|TRBV6-4
TGTGCCAGCACCTGCTGGCTAGAGAGCACAGATACGCAGTATTTT
CASTCWLESTDTQYF
>TRBD1|TRBJ2-7|-|TRBV4-1
TGCGCCAGCAGCCAAGCCGGGACAGGGGGCGAGTACGAGCAGTACTTC
CASSQAGTGGEYEQYF
>-|TRBJ2-1|-|TRBV3-1/TRBV3-2
TGTGCCAGCAGCCAAGTCGTCAATGAGCAGTTCTTC
CASSQVVNEQFF
>-|TRBJ1-2|-|TRBV4-1
TGCGCCAGCAGCCAAGTGGGGGCCGCCAATGGCTACACCTTC
CASSQVGAANGYTF
>TRBD2|TRBJ2-7|-|TRBV2
TGTGCCAGCGGCCGGATATTTGGGGGACTAGCGGGAGGAAGGTCCTACGAGCAGTACTTC
CASGRIFGGLAGGRSYEQYF
>TRBD1|TRBJ1-2|-|TRBV28
TGTGCCAGCAGTTTAGGAGGCAGGGGGTCCGGCTACACCTTC
CASSLGGRGSGYTF
>-|TRBJ1-5|-|TRBV2
TGTGCCAGCAGTGTGGGCCAGGGCGGCAATCAGCCCCAGCATTTT
CASSVGQGGNQPQHF
>TRBD1|TRBJ1-1|-|TRBV7-9
TGTGCCAGCAGCTCTCCGTCGACAGGGGCGAGGACTGAAGCTTTCTTT
CASSSPSTGARTEAFF
>TRBD2|TRBJ2-3|-|TRBV11-2
TGTGCCAGCAGCCCCGGGACTACCTCAGATACGCAGTATTTT
CASSPGTTSDTQYF
>-|TRBJ1-2|-|TRBV28
TGTGCCAGCAGCCCTCGGGGATATGGCTACACCTTC
CASSPRGYGYTF
>TRBD1|TRBJ1-1|-|TRBV28
TGTGCCAGCTCCTCAACCACAGGGGACACTGAAGCTTTCTTT
CASSSTTGDTEAFF
>TRBD2|TRBJ2-3|-|TRBV25-1
TGTGCCAGCAGTGGGGACCGGGGGACTATCACAGATACGCAGTATTTT
CASSGDRGTITDTQYF
>TRBD2|TRBJ2-3|-|TRBV11-2
TGTGCCAGCAGACGCAAGGGACTAGTAGCAGATACGCAGTATTTT
CASRRKGLVADTQYF
>TRBD1|TRBJ2-1|-|TRBV5-1
TGCGCCAGCAGCTTGGCCGGGACAGGGGGCTCCAATGAGCAGTTCTTC
CASSLAGTGGSNEQFF